The clone carrying this T cell receptor (beta chain) appeared a few times. Germline CDR1 MNHEY, CDR2 SVGAGI. The CDR3 totals 14 residues. Trimming took 6 bases from V and 13 from J; bases not matched to a gene: 11. The entry originates in a study of blood T cell repertoires in COVID-19. Clones were sequenced by immunoSEQ multiplex PCR, and TCRdb holds only the in-frame ones, with some missing. Here the sample spans more than 110,000 clones, more than 80% being singletons. This clonotype was obtained from a human donor in a cohort sampled during active COVID-19. Specimen: peripheral blood. The chain couples TRBV6-5 to TRBJ1-6, with 8 bases matching TRBD1. This CDR3 is CASRQDRGISPLHF. The CDR3 nucleotides are TGTGCCAGCAGGCAAGACAGGGGAATCTCTCCCCTCCACTTT.